This T cell receptor beta chain was sequenced during a study of glioma-infiltrating T cells after dendritic cell vaccination. Study background: At biweekly intervals, patients got three intradermal dendritic cell vaccine injections.

Sequencing used immunoSEQ multiplex PCR; TCRdb keeps in-frame clones, though not all of them. Here the sample spans about 95,000 clones, about 84% being singletons. Worth noting for this clone: The antigen is undetermined.

Points from the study as a whole: The cohort had few patients with full blood and tumor sets. No direct clonality-survival link was found; a diverse polyclonal response may matter.

No glioblastoma patient carried an isocitrate dehydrogenase mutation. The sequence was obtained from a human donor with glioblastoma. The material sequenced was blood, taken before dendritic cell vaccination.

The CDR3 nucleotides are TGTGCCAGCAGCACAGACACCTTTGGCAATCAGCCCCAGCATTTT. It yields the protein CASSTDTFGNQPQHF. The chain recombines TRBV7-9 with TRBJ1-5; D is unresolved. Germline CDR1 is SEHNR and CDR2 is FQNEAQ (reference sequence). The CDR3 has 15 residues. The V and J ends lost 5 bases and 2 bases respectively, with 13 bases between them.